These 13 T cell receptor beta chains originate from one sample sequenced in a study of T cell responses to AZD1222 COVID-19 vaccine. Only in-frame clones appear in the TCRdb table, and some are missing; sequencing was by immunoSEQ multiplex PCR. The sample holds roughly 150,000 clones, less than 95% seen once. The sequencing here drew on peripheral blood, taken on day 0 of AZD1222 vaccination. These receptors originate from an adult in good health.

Here the CDR3 reads CASSQPGQGLSKAGELFF. CDR3 nucleotide sequence: TGCGCCAGCAGCCAACCCGGACAGGGCCTATCCAAGGCCGGGGAGCTGTTTTTT. The chain links TRBV4-1 to TRBJ2-2, with 8 nucleotides matching TRBD1. V gave up 2 bases and J gave up 6 bases; unmatched junction bases: 14. The germline gives CDR1 MGHRA, CDR2 YSYEKL. The CDR3 sequence is 18 residues long.

This clone was found a few times. The chain employs TRBV10-3 and TRBJ1-2, with D possibly matching TRBD1 (6 bases). Trimming pared 10 bases from V and 0 bases from J, leaving 15 bases between. Germline assignment: CDR1 ENHRY and CDR2 SYGVKD. The CDR3 has 14 amino acids. CDR3 nucleotide sequence: TGTGCCACCACTCCGGACAGTACTAACTATGGCTACACCTTC. It specifies CATTPDSTNYGYTF.

This chain connects TRBV29-1 to TRBJ2-5; D gene unclear. CDR3 length: 11 amino acids. Germline V lookup: CDR1 SQVTM, CDR2 ANQGSEA. Trimming shortened V by 5 bases and J by 0 bases, and 4 bases separated the two germline ends. CDR3 loop: CSVSDQETQYF. The CDR3 bases are TGCAGCGTTTCTGACCAAGAGACCCAGTACTTC.

The chain is built from TRBV5-6 and TRBJ2-1, with TRBD2 matching over 9 bases. Germline assignment: CDR1 SGHDT and CDR2 YYEEEE. The trim removed 4 bases at V and 1 base at J, leaving 15 bases unmatched. CDR3 length: 19 residues. CDR3 in amino acids: CASSPYSGRRRGSYNEQFF. The CDR3, as DNA: TGTGCCAGCAGCCCGTATAGCGGGAGACGTCGTGGTTCCTACAATGAGCAGTTCTTC.

The chain carries TRBV21-1 and TRBJ2-1; TRBD1, the table's D call, was not compared with the DNA. TRBV21-1 corresponds to a pseudogene. This CDR3 contains 16 residues. CDR3 amino acids: CASSKGQGLYHNEQFF. The CDR3 DNA reads as TGTGCCAGCAGCAAAGGACAGGGCCTTTACCACAATGAGCAGTTCTTC.

This chain links TRBV19 with TRBJ1-1; 7 bases match TRBD1. V lost 7 bases, J lost 4 bases, and 18 bases stayed unmatched. CDR1 and CDR2 from the germline V gene are LNHDA and SQIVND (reference sequence). CDR3 length: 17 residues. The CDR3 DNA reads as TGTGCCAGTATGACGGGACAGTTACGTTTAAATGGCACTGAAGCTTTCTTT. This codes for CASMTGQLRLNGTEAFF.

This chain uses TRBV6-5 with TRBJ2-1; D gene uncertain. The germline V gene has CDR1 MNHEY and CDR2 SVGAGI. The CDR3 contains 13 residues. V was trimmed by 0 bases and J by 3 bases, leaving 3 bases between them. The DNA of the CDR3 is TGTGCCAGCAGTTACTCGAACTACAATGAGCAGTTCTTC. This translates into CASSYSNYNEQFF.

The V gene is TRBV6-2 or TRBV6-3, the J gene TRBJ2-5; D is uncertain. Germline V CDR1 and CDR2: MNHEY, SVGEGT. V lost 5 bases to trimming and J lost 5 bases, with 12 bases between them. This CDR3 has 13 residues. The chain's CDR3 is CASSLLGGETQYF. Written as DNA, the CDR3 is TGTGCCAGCAGTCTCCTAGGTGGGGAGACCCAGTACTTC.

This chain joins TRBV9 and TRBJ2-2; D unclear. The germline gives CDR1 SGDLS, CDR2 YYNGEE. Trimming pared 1 base from V and 3 bases from J, leaving 7 bases between. This CDR3 is 14 amino acids long. CDR3 sequence: CASSVKLDTGELFF. CDR3 in DNA: TGTGCCAGCAGCGTAAAACTCGACACCGGGGAGCTGTTTTTT.

The chain has TRBV7-6 and TRBJ1-5; D is ambiguous. V was shortened by 10 bases and J by 0 bases, with 16 bases between the two germline ends. This CDR3 is built from 15 residues. Germline CDR1 reads SGHVS; CDR2 reads FNYEAQ. CDR3 sequence reads: CATIRRFPSNQPQHF. The CDR3 nucleotides are TGTGCCACCATCCGCAGGTTCCCTAGCAATCAGCCCCAGCATTTT.

The chain combines TRBV7-2 with TRBJ2-5, with D possibly TRBD1 on 5 matching bases. V was clipped by 1 base and J by 4 bases, with 13 bases between them. The CDR3 is made up of 15 amino acids. CDR1 is SGHTA, CDR2 FQGNSA, per germline. Here the CDR3 DNA reads TGTGCCAGCAGCTTAGGACAGAACACGGGAGAGACCCAGTACTTC. Residues: CASSLGQNTGETQYF.

This sequence joins TRBV7-2 and TRBJ1-3; D unresolved. Germline CDR1 and CDR2: SGHTA and FQGNSA. Between the trimmed V and J ends, which lost 1 base and 7 bases, there was a span of 17 bases. The CDR3 length is 16 residues. CDR3 sequence: CASSLDTGPRDNTIYF. The CDR3, as DNA: TGTGCCAGCAGCTTAGACACCGGTCCTCGAGACAACACCATATATTTT.

This chain uses TRBV28 with TRBJ1-5; unclear D gene. The V and J ends lost 3 bases and 4 bases respectively, with 34 bases between them. Germline CDR1 and CDR2: MDHEN and SYDVKM. This CDR3 comprises 22 residues. CDR3 region: CASSFPPGPMGGRVSRNQPQHF. In nucleotides, the CDR3 is TGTGCCAGCAGTTTCCCCCCCGGGCCCATGGGAGGTAGGGTTAGTAGGAATCAGCCCCAGCATTTT. Drawing the rest from reference TRBV28 and TRBJ1-5, the complete variable domain is DVKVTQSSRYLVKRTGEKVFLECVQDMDHENMFWYRQDPGLGLRLIYFSYDVKMKEKGDIPEGYSVSREKKERFSLILESASTNQTSMYLCASSFPPGPMGGRVSRNQPQHFGDGTRLSIL.